These T cell receptor beta chains were read from a single sample in a study of blood T cell repertoires in COVID-19. Sequencing used immunoSEQ multiplex PCR; TCRdb keeps in-frame clones, though not all of them. The sample has approximately 260,000 clones; 89% are singletons. The sample was peripheral blood. These receptors all come from a man aged 45 to 65 with acute or convalescent COVID-19. Both conserved end residues are part of each CDR3. D genes are given only for firm matches. Clone size is shown for a subset of rows, as once, few, many or a class of expanded clone.

j_call clone_size v_call d_call cdr3_nt cdr3_aa
TRBJ1-2 - TRBV7-7 - TGTGCTAGCAGAGTCCGACAGTCTGTAATGGGTGGCTACACCTTC CASRVRQSVMGGYTF
TRBJ1-6 - TRBV18 - TGTGCCAGCTCACCCGGACAGCTTAATTCACCCCTCCACTTT CASSPGQLNSPLHF
TRBJ1-2 - TRBV6-2/TRBV6-3 - TGTGCCAGCAGTGCTAGACCCGGGACACACTATGGCTACACCTTC CASSARPGTHYGYTF
TRBJ1-1 once TRBV4-1 TRBD1 TGCGCCGGAGGGGGGACAGGGGGCACTGAAGCTTTCTTT CAGGGTGGTEAFF
TRBJ1-2 - TRBV4-1 TRBD1 TGCGCCAGCAGCCAAGAGGGACAGGGGGCAACCCCCAACTATGGCTACACCTTC CASSQEGQGATPNYGYTF
TRBJ2-7 - TRBV5-4 - TGTGCCAGCAGCTTGAATGACAACTACGAGCAGTACTTC CASSLNDNYEQYF
TRBJ2-7 - TRBV5-1 TRBD1 TGCGCCAGCAGCTTGGTGGGACAGACCTACGAGCAGTACTTC CASSLVGQTYEQYF
TRBJ1-5 - TRBV4-1 - TGCGCCAGCAGCCAAGATATCAACAGGCCTAGCAATCAGCCCCAGCATTTT CASSQDINRPSNQPQHF
TRBJ2-5 - TRBV6-1 - TGTGCCAGCAGTGAAGCGCCCAGGGAGACCCAGTACTTC CASSEAPRETQYF
TRBJ1-2 once TRBV27 TRBD1 TGTGCCAGCAGGGGGGACAGTAGTTATGGCTACACCTTC CASRGDSSYGYTF
TRBJ1-5 once TRBV5-1 - TGCGCCAGCAGCTTGACAGGGATGGGACAGCCCCAGCATTTT CASSLTGMGQPQHF
TRBJ2-6 - TRBV5-4 - TGTGCCAGCAGCTTGGCAGGGGGGTTGGGGGCCAACGTCCTGACTTTC CASSLAGGLGANVLTF
TRBJ1-2 - TRBV27 TRBD1 TGTGCCAGCAGCCCCGGGACAGGGGGCACAGTTGAAGGCTACACCTTC CASSPGTGGTVEGYTF
TRBJ2-1 - TRBV11-1 TRBD2 TGTGCCAGCAGCTTGCTAGCGGGGGACAATGAGCAGTTCTTC CASSLLAGDNEQFF
TRBJ2-7 - TRBV10-3 - TGTGCCATCAGTGAGTCGCTACACTACCCCGGGACATACTACGAGCAGTACTTC CAISESLHYPGTYYEQYF
TRBJ2-1 - TRBV7-8 - TGTGCCAGCAGTGGGAGGAGGTACAATGAGCAGTTCTTC CASSGRRYNEQFF
TRBJ2-2 - TRBV30 - TGTGCCTTCTGGGCTAGCACGAACACCGGGGAGCTGTTTTTT CAFWASTNTGELFF
TRBJ1-1 - TRBV6-5 - TGTGCCAGCAGCCCATACATGAACACTGAAGCTTTCTTT CASSPYMNTEAFF
TRBJ2-2 once TRBV2 TRBD1 TGTGCCAGCGATAAACAGGGGGGAGCCGGGGAGCTGTTTTTT CASDKQGGAGELFF
TRBJ1-4 - TRBV30 - TGTGCCTTTGACAGGACGGCCGGGGAAAAACTGTTTTTT CAFDRTAGEKLFF
TRBJ2-6 few TRBV7-3 - TGTGCCAGCAGCCCGGGTACTGGGGCCAACGTCCTGACTTTC CASSPGTGANVLTF
TRBJ1-2 - TRBV14 TRBD1 TGTGCCAGCAGCACCCGACAGGGGGCTATCTATGGCTACACCTTC CASSTRQGAIYGYTF
TRBJ2-7 - TRBV29-1 TRBD2 TGCAGCGTTGAATTAAGCGGGGGGGGCGAGCAGTACTTC CSVELSGGGEQYF
TRBJ1-2 few TRBV5-4 - TGTGCCAGCAGCTTGGTGAAAGCCGCGGGCTATGGCTACACCTTC CASSLVKAAGYGYTF
TRBJ1-6 - TRBV25-1 - TGTGCCAGCAGTGAATCGTCCTCCTATAATTCACCCCTCCACTTT CASSESSSYNSPLHF
TRBJ1-5 - TRBV7-6 TRBD1 TGTGCCAGCAGCCCTGGACAGGGGTCAAATCAGCCCCAGCATTTT CASSPGQGSNQPQHF
TRBJ1-1 - TRBV10-1 - TGCGCCAGCAGTGCGGGGTTTGAAGCTTTCTTT CASSAGFEAFF
TRBJ2-1 - TRBV12-3/TRBV12-4 TRBD1 TGTGCCAGCAGTTTAGGACAGGGAGATGAGCAGTTCTTC CASSLGQGDEQFF
TRBJ1-2 few TRBV5-1 - TGCGCCAGCAGCCCCGGGGACACAGGGAGCTATGGCTACACCTTC CASSPGDTGSYGYTF
TRBJ2-5 - TRBV11-1 - TGTGCCAGCAGCCCTGGGAGAGAGACCCAGTACTTC CASSPGRETQYF
TRBJ1-2 - TRBV18 TRBD1 TGTGCCAGCTCACCGAGGCAGGGGGCCTTCTATGGCTACACCTTC CASSPRQGAFYGYTF
TRBJ2-5 - TRBV6-6 - TGTGCCAGCAGTTCCGGGAGAGCTGGTGACGAGACCCAGTACTTC CASSSGRAGDETQYF
TRBJ1-5 many TRBV4-2 TRBD1 TGTGCCAGCAGCCTTGCACAGGGGCGCAATCAGCCCCAGCATTTT CASSLAQGRNQPQHF
TRBJ1-5 - TRBV5-6 - TGTGCCAGCAGCTTGTACGGCAGCGTATATCAGCCCCAGCATTTT CASSLYGSVYQPQHF
TRBJ2-7 - TRBV5-5 TRBD1 TGTGCCAGCAGCCTCCCGGGACAGGGTGCCTACGAGCAGTACTTC CASSLPGQGAYEQYF
TRBJ2-3 once TRBV7-3 - TGTGCCAGCAGCACGAGCGGCGGCGGACTCACAGATACGCAGTATTTT CASSTSGGGLTDTQYF
TRBJ2-6 - TRBV19 - TGTGCCAGTAGTATTCCGGGCTCTGGGGCCAACGTCCTGACTTTC CASSIPGSGANVLTF
TRBJ2-5 - TRBV7-8 TRBD1 TGTGCCAGCAGCCCCACCCGGACAGGCGGACAAGAGACCCAGTACTTC CASSPTRTGGQETQYF
TRBJ2-2 - TRBV6-5 TRBD1 TGTGCCAGCAGTCTGAGGGGGCCGACCGGGGAGCTGTTTTTT CASSLRGPTGELFF
TRBJ2-2 - TRBV3-1/TRBV3-2 TRBD2 TGTGCCAGCAGCCCCCGGGGGGGACCGAACACCGGGGAGCTGTTTTTT CASSPRGGPNTGELFF
TRBJ1-1 - TRBV12-5 - TGTGCTAGTGGTTTGCCGACGGGGATGAACACTGAAGCTTTCTTT CASGLPTGMNTEAFF
TRBJ1-2 - TRBV14 TRBD1 TGTGCCAGCAGCCCCCGGGACAGAGTTTATGGCTACACCTTC CASSPRDRVYGYTF
TRBJ2-5 - TRBV6-5 TRBD1 TGTGCCACCGCGACAGGGGGCCTCCAAGAGACCCAGTACTTC CATATGGLQETQYF
TRBJ2-1 - TRBV10-3 TRBD2 TGTGCCATCAGCCCGGGACTAGCGGGCGGGTCTGTAACTCCAAAGAATGAGCAGTTCTTC CAISPGLAGGSVTPKNEQFF
TRBJ1-2 - TRBV13 TRBD1 TGTGCCAGCAGCCCACCAAACAGGGGGGACTATGGCTACACCTTC CASSPPNRGDYGYTF
TRBJ2-1 - TRBV10-1 TRBD1 TGCGCCAGCAGTGGGACAGGGGGCCCGACCTACAATGAGCAGTTCTTC CASSGTGGPTYNEQFF